The 22 T cell receptor beta chains in this list originate from one sample, sequenced in a study of shared clonotypes between healthy human individuals. Clones were read by immunoSEQ multiplex PCR, and TCRdb kept only the in-frame ones, dropping some. The sample holds more than 550,000 clones; roughly 72% are singletons and the top ten take around 1.7%. The sample taken for sequencing was memory CD4+ T cells sorted from blood. Described subset: CD45RA-negative fraction. These receptor sequences come from a woman aged 25 to 39 in good health.

The chain has TRBV27 and TRBJ2-7; 8 bases are shared with TRBD2. CDR3 length: 11 amino acids. Germline CDR1 and CDR2: MNHEY and SMNVEV (reference sequence). After removal of 8 bases from V and 12 bases from J, the junction contained 9 bases not matched to a gene. This CDR3 is CASASGSYLYF. As DNA, the CDR3 is TGTGCCAGCGCGAGCGGGAGTTATTTGTACTTC.

The V call is TRBV28, the J call TRBJ1-3; a weak D match, TRBD1 (5 bases). Trimming removed 3 bases at V and 16 bases at J, with 19 bases between. Germline V CDR1 and CDR2: MDHEN, SYDVKM. The CDR3 covers 13 residues. The CDR3 sequence is CASSFRGSGRAYF. CDR3 nucleotides: TGTGCCAGCAGTTTTCGGGGGTCGGGACGAGCGTATTTT.

J is TRBJ2-1 and V is TRBV7-6; D gene unclear. Germline V gene lookup returns CDR1 SGHVS and CDR2 FNYEAQ. The CDR3 contains 15 residues. V was shortened by 1 base and J by 0 bases, with 7 bases between the two germline ends. CDR3 in amino acids: CASSLVPVSYNEQFF. Here the CDR3 DNA reads TGTGCCAGCAGCTTAGTCCCGGTCTCCTACAATGAGCAGTTCTTC. The full variable domain, with the rest looked up from reference TRBV7-6 and TRBJ2-1, is GAGVSQSPRYKVTKRGQDVALRCDPISGHVSLYWYRQALGQGPEFLTYFNYEAQQDKSGLPNDRFSAERPEGSISTLTIQRTEQRDSAMYRCASSLVPVSYNEQFFGPGTRLTVL.

About this clone itself: This CDR3 is also generated by other DNA sequences in the sample. The V call is TRBV7-3, the J call TRBJ2-1, with D hard to call. This CDR3 is 13 amino acids long. Germline assignment: CDR1 SGHTA and CDR2 FQGTGA. V was clipped by 2 bases and J by 5 bases, with 7 bases between them. The DNA for the CDR3 is TGTGCCAGCAGCTTATCCCGTGACAATGAGCAGTTCTTC. It yields the protein CASSLSRDNEQFF. Full variable domain (remainder filled in from reference TRBV7-3 and TRBJ2-1): GAGVSQTPSNKVTEKGKYVELRCDPISGHTALYWYRQSLGQGPEFLIYFQGTGAADDSGLPNDRFFAVRPEGSVSTLKIQRTERGDSAVYLCASSLSRDNEQFFGPGTRLTVL.

The J gene is TRBJ1-5, the V gene TRBV2; weak D call: TRBD1 (6 bases). Germline V gene lookup returns CDR1 SNHLY and CDR2 FYNNEI. The V end lost 7 bases, the J end lost 9 bases, and 13 bases lay between the germline ends. The CDR3 sequence is 12 residues long. The CDR3 protein is CASNGGPGPQHF. CDR3 bases: TGTGCCAGCAATGGGGGGCCGGGGCCCCAGCATTTT.

This sequence joins TRBV29-1 and TRBJ2-3, with D possibly being TRBD2 (6 bases). The ends were cut back, 6 bases at V and 2 bases at J, with 15 bases in the middle. Germline V gene lookup returns CDR1 SQVTM and CDR2 ANQGSEA. There are 14 residues in the CDR3. The CDR3: CSVLLGLHTDTQYF. CDR3 bases: TGCAGCGTGCTGCTGGGACTTCACACAGATACGCAGTATTTT.

The chain uses TRBV7-8 and TRBJ2-7; D is possibly TRBD2 (6 bases). Germline V CDR1 and CDR2: SGHVS, FQNEAQ. Trimming took 5 bases from V and 6 from J, leaving 17 bases between them. The CDR3 length is 14 residues. Here the CDR3 reads CASSPGGDLGEQYF. CDR3 DNA sequence: TGTGCCAGCAGCCCGGGCGGGGATTTAGGCGAGCAGTACTTC. Based on the CDR3 plus reference TRBV7-8 and TRBJ2-7, the full variable domain is GAGVSQSPRYKVAKRGQDVALRCDPISGHVSLFWYQQALGQGPEFLTYFQNEAQLDKSGLPSDRFFAERPEGSVSTLKIQRTQQEDSAVYLCASSPGGDLGEQYFGPGTRLTVT.

The CDR3 bases are TGTGCCAGCAGTCCCGAGTCCGGGAGGGCAACAGATACGCAGTATTTT. Translation: CASSPESGRATDTQYF. This rearrangement joins TRBV28 to TRBJ2-3, with 8 bases identical to TRBD2. The CDR3 runs to 16 residues. The ends lost 5 bases at V and 3 bases at J; junction bases unmatched: 10. Looked up from germline, CDR1 is MDHEN and CDR2 is SYDVKM.

The chain recombines TRBV19 with TRBJ1-5; 10 nucleotides agree with TRBD1. The V gene's germline CDR1 is LNHDA and CDR2 SQIVND (reference sequence). The CDR3 has 14 amino acids. V shed 3 bases, J shed 6 bases, and the junction held 2 bases outside the gene matches. Written as DNA, the CDR3 is TGTGCCAGTAGTATGACAGGGGGCTTTCAGCCCCAGCATTTT. Translated, it gives CASSMTGGFQPQHF.

This clone showed up many times. The chain is built from TRBV19 and TRBJ1-4; 8 bases match TRBD1. The CDR3 loop spans 17 amino acids. From germline, CDR1 is LNHDA and CDR2 SQIVND (reference sequence). V lost 5 bases and J lost 3; bases outside the gene matches: 11. The chain's CDR3 is CASSSGRGLLANEKLFF. The CDR3 DNA follows: TGTGCCAGTAGTTCTGGCAGGGGGCTTCTGGCTAATGAAAAACTGTTTTTT.

The rearrangement uses TRBV19 and TRBJ2-7, with TRBD1 identical over 8 bases. Germline values: CDR1 LNHDA, CDR2 SQIVND (reference sequence). This CDR3 is 13 amino acids long. V gave up 7 bases and J gave up 7 bases; unmatched junction bases: 9. CDR3 amino acids: CASKDRGPGEQYF. The CDR3 region has the DNA TGTGCCAGTAAAGACAGGGGCCCGGGAGAGCAGTACTTC.

The chain is built from TRBV6-6 and TRBJ1-2, with unresolved D. V gave up 5 bases and J gave up 0 bases, with 7 bases separating them. The CDR3 spans 13 residues. The germline gives CDR1 MNHNY, CDR2 SVGAGI (reference sequence). CDR3 sequence reads: CASSLEANYGYTF. For the CDR3, the DNA is TGTGCCAGCAGTCTGGAGGCTAACTATGGCTACACCTTC.

The gene calls are TRBV12-5 and TRBJ2-1, with TRBD1 identical over 7 bases. The CDR3 totals 12 residues. Germline V gene sequence: CDR1 LGHNT, CDR2 FRNRAP. The V and J ends lost 6 bases and 7 bases, in that order; junction bases with no gene match: 3. DNA of the CDR3: TGTGCTAGTGGACAGGGGTTTAATGAGCAGTTCTTC. Protein product: CASGQGFNEQFF. The whole variable domain, remainder taken from reference TRBV12-5 and TRBJ2-1, is DARVTQTPRHKVTEMGQEVTMRCQPILGHNTVFWYRQTMMQGLELLAYFRNRAPLDDSGMPKDRFSAEMPDATLATLKIQPSEPRDSAVYFCASGQGFNEQFFGPGTRLTVL.

J is TRBJ2-2 and V is TRBV11-2; D uncertain. The CDR3 consists of 12 residues. V was pared by 5 bases and J by 0 bases, with 1 base between. Germline V gene lookup returns CDR1 SGHAT and CDR2 FQNNGV. The CDR3 DNA sequence: TGTGCCAGCAGCCCGAACACCGGGGAGCTGTTTTTT. This codes for CASSPNTGELFF.

This rearrangement joins TRBV21-1 to TRBJ2-7; the table's D call of TRBD2 was not tested on the DNA. TRBV21-1 is an annotated pseudogene. The CDR3 length is 16 residues. The CDR3 nucleotides are TGTGCCAGCAGCCCGGGAGGGGACGGCGGGACCTACGAGCAGTACTTC. It encodes CASSPGGDGGTYEQYF.

In this sample, this clone turned up once. This rearrangement joins TRBV18 to TRBJ2-1; TRBD2 might be the D (8 bases). The V and J ends lost 2 bases and 9 bases respectively, with 14 bases between them. The CDR3 is 14 amino acids. Germline V gene data show CDR1 as KGHSH and CDR2 as LQKENI. The CDR3 sequence is CASSPTGGTAEQFF. CDR3 DNA: TGTGCCAGCTCACCAACGGGAGGGACAGCTGAGCAGTTCTTC.

This clone was seen only a few times. The genes are TRBV18 and TRBJ1-1; no definite D call. Trimming stripped 4 bases from V and 6 bases from J, with 9 bases between. The CDR3 runs 12 residues. Germline lookup yields CDR1 KGHSH and CDR2 LQKENI. The CDR3 loop reads CASSHDYAEAFF. CDR3 nucleotides: TGTGCCAGCTCACACGATTACGCTGAAGCTTTCTTT.

The chain has TRBV7-8 and TRBJ1-5; D might be TRBD1 (6 bases). Germline CDR1 and CDR2: SGHVS and FQNEAQ. V was trimmed by 0 bases and J by 5 bases, leaving 17 bases between them. The CDR3 totals 17 residues. CDR3 in amino acids: CASSLARDQGGDQPQHF. The CDR3 DNA reads as TGTGCCAGCAGCTTAGCGCGGGATCAAGGGGGGGATCAGCCCCAGCATTTT.

The chain carries TRBV15 and TRBJ1-4; D unclear. The CDR3 consists of 15 residues. V shed 0 bases and J shed 7 bases, with 12 bases lying between them. Germline values: CDR1 LNHNV, CDR2 YYDKDF (reference sequence). CDR3 sequence reads: CATSREASEGEKLFF. In DNA form, the CDR3 reads TGTGCCACCAGCAGAGAGGCGTCAGAAGGTGAAAAACTGTTTTTT.

The rearrangement joins TRBV14 to TRBJ1-1; D is unresolved. CDR3 length: 15 residues. V lost 1 base and J 0 bases, leaving 9 bases between the germline ends. Germline assignment: CDR1 SGHDN and CDR2 FVKESK. CDR3 DNA sequence: TGTGCCAGCAGCCAAGCTTTGGGATTGAACACTGAAGCTTTCTTT. It is translated as CASSQALGLNTEAFF.

This chain links TRBV30 with TRBJ2-2, with TRBD2 identical over 10 bases. Per the germline V gene, CDR1 is GTSNPN and CDR2 is SVGIG (reference sequence). The CDR3 is 14 amino acids. J lost 6 bases, V lost 7 bases, and 8 bases had no gene match. The CDR3 here is CASRVAGGSGELFF. CDR3 nucleotides: TGTGCCTCGCGGGTAGCGGGAGGTTCCGGGGAGCTGTTTTTT.

This clone appeared a single time. The V and J genes are TRBV5-1 and TRBJ1-2; a possible D gene is TRBD1 (6 bases). CDR3 length: 13 amino acids. Per the germline V gene, CDR1 is SGHRS and CDR2 is YFSETQ. V dropped 4 bases and J dropped 3 bases, with 10 bases sitting between them. The CDR3 is CASSIGQHYGYTF. CDR3 sequence (DNA): TGCGCCAGCAGCATCGGACAGCACTATGGCTACACCTTC.